Below, 5 T cell receptor beta chains from the same sample are listed, as sequenced in a study of blood T cells in healthy people across ages. The second PCR ran about 6 to 12 cycles with a sample-barcoded 5' primer and J-beta primers. TCRdb reprocessed the 5' RACE reads via MiXCR and lists one record per CDR3 protein. The sample records hundreds of thousands of distinct CDR3 sequences, over 20% being singletons. The specimen was blood. Receptors originate from a man aged 70-80 years in good health.

This clonotype occurred a few times. The chain carries TRBV28 and TRBJ1-2; 10 bases map to TRBD1. Germline CDR1 is MDHEN and CDR2 is SYDVKM. The CDR3 runs to 14 residues. Trimming removed 4 bases from V and 3 bases from J; junction bases left unmatched: 2. In nucleotides, the CDR3 is TGTGCCAGCAGTTGGGACAGGGGTTACTATGGCTACACCTTC. It encodes CASSWDRGYYGYTF.

The chain has TRBV28 and TRBJ2-1; 10 nucleotides match TRBD2. CDR3 length: 18 residues. Germline assignment: CDR1 MDHEN and CDR2 SYDVKM. V shed 5 bases and J 5 bases; nucleotides not matched to a gene: 15. The CDR3 DNA is TGTGCCAGCAGTCTTAGACTAGCGGGTTATGGGGGAGACAATGAGCAGTTCTTC. Residues: CASSLRLAGYGGDNEQFF.

This clonotype occurred many times. The V call is TRBV10-3, the J call TRBJ2-5; 12 bases align to TRBD2. The J call is in doubt because the DNA end fits TRBJ2-7 better. Germline CDR1 and CDR2: ENHRY and SYGVKD. The CDR3 covers 14 residues. Here the CDR3 reads CAISPGLAGSEQYF. DNA of the CDR3: TGTGCCATCAGCCCAGGACTAGCGGGATCCGAGCAGTACTTC.

This clonotype was picked up many times. V gene TRBV7-6 combines with J gene TRBJ1-2; 8 bases line up with TRBD1. The CDR3 has 13 residues. Germline assignment: CDR1 SGHVS and CDR2 FNYEAQ. J lost 8 bases, V lost 4 bases, and 6 bases had no gene match. CDR3 DNA: TGTGCCAGCAGCTCCGGACAGGGAGGGGGCTACACCTTC. Its protein is CASSSGQGGGYTF.

This chain uses TRBV11-2 with TRBJ2-7, with TRBD2 matching over 11 bases. CDR1 is SGHAT and CDR2 is FQNNGV in the germline V gene. The V segment lost 1 base and the J segment 5 bases; nucleotides outside the gene matches: 19. This CDR3 comprises 20 residues. The CDR3 spells CASSLGGLGTSGVLSHEQYF. CDR3 coding DNA: TGTGCCAGCAGCTTAGGAGGGCTTGGGACTAGCGGAGTCCTATCCCACGAGCAGTACTTC.